The clone carrying this T cell receptor beta chain was seen ten or more times. Its antigen is still unknown. These data are taken from a study of metastatic and nonmetastatic thyroid tumors. Study details: Across peripheral blood and tumor or nodule tissue samples taken from malignant and benign thyroid patients, the repertoires were compared with one another. Overall study findings and caveats: In both blood and tumor samples, TCR beta diversity was reported significantly higher for malignant than benign nodules.

In the original processing: The study built a papillary thyroid cancer distant-metastasis classifier from CDR3 differences across clinicopathological groups. TCRdb re-analyzed the PCR reads through MiXCR. Clone size and V and J calls follow TCRdb, not the original study. The sample holds about 32,000 clones; approximately 7.4% are singletons and the top ten take about 41%. Before thyroid surgery, none of the patients had received any treatment. V gave up 6 bases and J gave up 6 bases; unmatched junction bases: 12. The germline V gene encodes CDR1 SQVTM and CDR2 ANQGSEA. This CDR3 spans 14 amino acids.

Sequencing was performed on blood. This clonotype was obtained from a female donor with papillary thyroid cancer or a benign thyroid nodule (not recorded which). Some clones in this sample may be carry-over from other donors' samples. The chain is built from TRBV29-1 and TRBJ1-2, with 8 positions matching TRBD1. The CDR3 DNA is TGCAGCGTAGCCCAGGGGGCGCGAGGGAATGGCTACACCTTC. This translates into CSVAQGARGNGYTF.